This TCR beta chain was retrieved from a study of blood T cells in healthy people across ages. The germline V gene has CDR1 DFQATT and CDR2 SNEGSKA (reference sequence). CDR3 length: 16 amino acids. V was cut by 0 bases and J by 4 bases, with 18 bases left in between. This clonotype was counted between two and nine times. With a J-beta primer mix and a sample-barcoded 5' primer, a second PCR ran about 6 to 11 cycles. TCRdb recomputed calls from the 5' RACE reads with MiXCR, one row per CDR3 protein. Of 800,000 to 1,300,000 distinct CDR3 sequences listed, around 25% are singletons. The same specimen was also included in a second study, on T cells of mothers and their children.

The chain is built from TRBV20-1 and TRBJ1-2, with D maybe TRBD1 (6 bases). This TCR derives from a girl aged 2-15 years in good health. The sequenced material came from blood. In DNA form, the CDR3 reads TGCAGTGCTAGAGATCACGCGAAGAGGGGGACCTATGGCTACACCTTC. Translating gives CSARDHAKRGTYGYTF.